Below, 15 T cell receptor beta chains from the same sample are listed, as sequenced in a study of vaccination effects on CD4 cells after COVID-19. The table came from immunoSEQ multiplex PCR; TCRdb's copy has only in-frame clones and leaves some out. The repertoire holds 45,000 to 60,000 clones, with 70% to 80% as singletons. Cells that had been cultured for nine to eleven days were the source of isolated CD4+ T cells. These receptors' antigens are unknown. The specimen was CD4+ T cells from PBMCs cultured without peptide, collected before COVID-19 vaccination. These receptor sequences come from a human donor who had a prior SARS-CoV-2 infection.

The rearrangement uses TRBV6-5 and TRBJ1-2; D is undetermined. Trimming left V 6 bases short and J 4 bases short, with 18 bases between. Germline CDR1 reads MNHEY; CDR2 reads SVGAGI. The CDR3 is 15 amino acids. CDR3 protein: CASSRLRPNSYGYTF. DNA of the CDR3: TGTGCCAGCAGCCGCCTTAGGCCGAACAGCTATGGCTACACCTTC.

The rearrangement joins TRBV14 to TRBJ2-1, with a tentative D call TRBD2 (5 bases). There are 12 residues in the CDR3. Per the germline V gene, CDR1 is SGHDN and CDR2 is FVKESK. V was shortened by 4 bases and J by 12 bases, with 13 bases between the two germline ends. CDR3 loop: CASSRGLLSQFF. Here the CDR3 DNA reads TGTGCCAGCAGCCGCGGACTTTTATCGCAGTTCTTC.

CDR3 in amino acids: CACLAGLYEQYF. DNA for the CDR3: TGTGCCTGCTTAGCGGGGCTCTACGAGCAGTACTTC. V gene TRBV30 combines with J gene TRBJ2-7; 8 bases map to TRBD2. V was clipped by 6 bases and J by 3 bases; unmatched bases: 4. The V gene's germline CDR1 is GTSNPN and CDR2 SVGIG (reference sequence). This CDR3 spans 12 amino acids.

This clone was seen only a few times. The chain joins TRBV11-3 to TRBJ1-1; D might be TRBD1 (5 bases). This CDR3 contains 14 residues. Germline V gene sequence: CDR1 SGHNT, CDR2 YENEEA. Trimming removed 1 base at V and 9 bases at J, with 15 bases between. The CDR3 here is CASSLVGPGSKAFF. The CDR3 DNA reads TGTGCCAGCAGCTTAGTAGGGCCAGGGTCAAAAGCTTTCTTT.

This chain connects TRBV6-1 to TRBJ1-2, with D perhaps matching TRBD1 (6 bases). This CDR3 region has 15 residues. Germline V gives CDR1 MNHNS, CDR2 SASEGT. Trimming removed 3 bases from V and 2 bases from J, with 13 bases in between. Written as DNA, the CDR3 is TGTGCCAGCAGTGAGGGACACCTAGTCAACTATGGCTACACCTTC. Residues: CASSEGHLVNYGYTF.

The chain combines TRBV6-5 with TRBJ1-1, with TRBD1 as a possible D gene (5 bases). CDR1 is MNHEY and CDR2 is SVGAGI in the germline V gene. Trimming removed 6 bases from V and 2 bases from J, with 13 bases in between. This CDR3 comprises 14 residues. The CDR3: CASRVDSFNTEAFF. The CDR3 DNA follows: TGTGCCAGCAGGGTAGACAGTTTTAACACTGAAGCTTTCTTT.

The chain couples TRBV7-9 to TRBJ2-3; possible D gene TRBD2, 5 bases. Germline V lookup: CDR1 SEHNR, CDR2 FQNEAQ (reference sequence). The CDR3 runs to 15 residues. Trimming pared 5 bases from V and 5 bases from J, leaving 17 bases between. The CDR3 DNA sequence: TGTGCCAGCAGCCTCAGTCGGGCCGGGATAGATACGCAGTATTTT. This gives the protein CASSLSRAGIDTQYF.

The rearrangement joins TRBV6-1 to TRBJ2-5; TRBD1 agrees at 9 bases. There are 14 residues in the CDR3. V was pared by 3 bases and J by 5 bases, with 4 bases of the junction left unmatched. The germline V gene has CDR1 MNHNS and CDR2 SASEGT. The CDR3: CASSDGQGSETQYF. For the CDR3, the DNA is TGTGCCAGCAGTGATGGACAGGGGTCGGAGACCCAGTACTTC.

CDR3 sequence reads: CASSWGPRLAGGWSRFTDTQYF. Written as DNA, the CDR3 is TGTGCCAGCAGTTGGGGGCCCCGACTAGCGGGGGGATGGAGTAGGTTCACAGATACGCAGTATTTT. The genes are TRBV27 and TRBJ2-3, with TRBD2 identical over 13 bases. CDR1 is MNHEY, CDR2 SMNVEV, per germline (reference sequence). This CDR3 has 22 amino acids. Losses at the gene ends were 4 bases for V and 2 bases for J; bases not matched to a gene: 21.

CDR3 nucleotide sequence: TGTGCCAGCAGTTTCAACAACCAAGAGACCCAGTACTTC. Its translation is CASSFNNQETQYF. The rearrangement links TRBV27 to TRBJ2-5; D ambiguous. The germline gives CDR1 MNHEY, CDR2 SMNVEV (reference sequence). The germline V and J ends were trimmed by 3 bases and 0 bases, with 5 bases remaining between them. The CDR3 runs to 13 residues.

The gene calls are TRBV6-6 and TRBJ2-5; D gene unclear. This CDR3 spans 13 amino acids. In germline, CDR1 is MNHNY, CDR2 SVGAGI (reference sequence). V was shortened by 2 bases and J by 5 bases, with 9 bases between the two germline ends. The CDR3 loop reads CASSYGPRETQYF. The CDR3 region has the DNA TGTGCCAGCAGTTACGGCCCCAGGGAGACCCAGTACTTC.

The chain couples TRBV7-9 to TRBJ2-7; tentative D call: TRBD2 (5 bases). Germline CDR1 is SEHNR and CDR2 is FQNEAQ (reference sequence). The CDR3 consists of 14 residues. V was clipped by 3 bases and J by 6 bases, with 15 bases between them. The CDR3 sequence is CASSFTSTPGEQYF. In nucleotides, the CDR3 is TGTGCCAGCAGCTTTACTAGTACCCCCGGCGAGCAGTACTTC.

The chain uses TRBV9 and TRBJ2-1, with D uncertain. This CDR3 comprises 14 residues. Germline CDR1 is SGDLS and CDR2 is YYNGEE. The V end lost 0 bases, the J end lost 9 bases, and 13 bases lay between the germline ends. The CDR3 here is CASSVVGSSGEQFF. DNA for the CDR3: TGTGCCAGCAGCGTAGTGGGTAGTTCGGGTGAGCAGTTCTTC.

There are a few counts of this clone. This chain connects TRBV3-1 (or the pseudogene TRBV3-2) to TRBJ1-1; a weak D match, TRBD1 (6 bases). This CDR3 contains 15 residues. The ends were cut back, 4 bases at V and 3 bases at J, with 15 bases in the middle. Germline V gene sequence: CDR1 LGHDT, CDR2 YNNKEL (reference sequence). CDR3 bases: TGTGCCAGCAGCCCGAGGGGGTTTCGGGACACTGAAGCTTTCTTT. This gives the protein CASSPRGFRDTEAFF.

This chain links TRBV30 with TRBJ1-6; 8 nucleotides line up with TRBD1. The germline CDR1 and CDR2 sequences are GTSNPN and SVGIG (reference sequence). The CDR3 covers 17 residues. Unmatched junction bases numbered 11, after V lost 4 bases and J lost 3 bases. CDR3 in DNA: TGTGCCTGGAACCCGGACAGGGACTTCTTCTATAATTCACCCCTCCACTTT. Translated, it gives CAWNPDRDFFYNSPLHF.